The rows below give T cell receptor beta chains drawn from one sample of a study of shared clonotypes between healthy human individuals. Data came from immunoSEQ multiplex PCR; TCRdb stores just in-frame clones and leaves some out. The repertoire consists of roughly 1 million clones, with around 82% occurring once and the leading ten covering approximately 0.56%. The specimen sequenced was memory CD4+ T cells from PBMCs. The source is a man between 18 and 29 years old in good health. Some clones in this sample may be carry-over from other donors' samples. Both conserved end residues are part of each CDR3. A D gene is named only where the DNA matches it firmly. Clone size is stated in some rows and not others, as once, few, many or a class when expanded.

CDR3aa	CDR3nt	d_gene	v_gene	j_gene	abundance	len
CASSYSGQETQYF	TGTGCCAGCTCTTATAGCGGCCAAGAGACCCAGTACTTC	.	TRBV7-9	TRBJ2-5	.	13
CASSVEGNSYNEQFF	TGTGCCAGCAGCGTAGAGGGGAATTCCTACAATGAGCAGTTCTTC	.	TRBV9	TRBJ2-1	.	15
CATSPQTGGYAYGYTF	TGTGCCACCAGCCCTCAGACAGGGGGCTATGCCTATGGCTACACCTTC	TRBD1	TRBV15	TRBJ1-2	.	16
CASSPKAGAYEQYF	TGTGCCAGCAGCCCAAAGGCGGGAGCCTACGAGCAGTACTTC	TRBD2	TRBV7-2	TRBJ2-7	few	14
CASSYSRGGTEAFF	TGTGCCAGCAGTTACTCGAGGGGAGGCACTGAAGCTTTCTTT	.	TRBV6-5	TRBJ1-1	once	14
CASLGSATNEKLFF	TGTGCCAGTCTCGGGTCTGCAACTAATGAAAAACTGTTTTTT	.	TRBV19	TRBJ1-4	once	14
CASSLEGNAAEQYF	TGTGCCAGCAGCTTAGAAGGTAACGCGGCCGAGCAGTACTTC	.	TRBV7-8	TRBJ2-7	.	14
CASSLRGGTGYEQYF	TGTGCCAGCAGCTTGAGAGGGGGGACCGGCTACGAGCAGTACTTC	.	TRBV4-2	TRBJ2-7	.	15
CASSYSRLTATGELFF	TGTGCCAGCAGTTACTCACGGCTGACGGCCACCGGGGAGCTGTTTTTT	.	TRBV6-5	TRBJ2-2	.	16
CASSLLNTEAFF	TGTGCCAGCAGCCTCCTCAATACTGAAGCTTTCTTT	.	TRBV28	TRBJ1-1	.	12
CASSLEIGASGYNEQFF	TGCGCCAGCAGCTTGGAAATTGGGGCTAGCGGATACAATGAGCAGTTCTTC	TRBD2	TRBV5-1	TRBJ2-1	.	17
CASSFTTYEQYF	TGTGCCAGCAGCTTCACTACCTACGAGCAGTACTTC	.	TRBV5-5	TRBJ2-7	few	12
CASSLFPSEETQYF	TGTGCCAGCAGCTTATTTCCTAGCGAAGAGACCCAGTACTTC	.	TRBV11-2	TRBJ2-5	.	14
CSASRGRIQYF	TGCAGTGCGTCCCGGGGCCGCATTCAGTACTTC	.	TRBV20-1	TRBJ2-4	.	11
CASSLGLAGGLRTDTQYF	TGCGCCAGCAGCTTGGGACTAGCGGGAGGGCTGCGCACAGATACGCAGTATTTT	TRBD2	TRBV5-1	TRBJ2-3	many	18
CSASPRDEQYF	TGCAGTGCTAGTCCTCGGGACGAGCAGTACTTC	.	TRBV20-1	TRBJ2-7	.	11
CASSPKREGLYEQYF	TGTGCCAGCTCACCCAAGCGGGAGGGCCTTTACGAGCAGTACTTC	TRBD2	TRBV18	TRBJ2-7	.	15
CASLTPYQPQHF	TGTGCCAGCTTGACACCTTATCAGCCCCAGCATTTT	.	TRBV28	TRBJ1-5	.	12
CASRSGIGQPQHF	TGCGCCAGCAGATCGGGGATCGGGCAGCCCCAGCATTTT	.	TRBV10-1	TRBJ1-5	few	13
CASSLGLAGEQFF	TGTGCCAGCAGCTTAGGACTAGCGGGAGAGCAGTTCTTC	TRBD2	TRBV7-2	TRBJ2-1	once	13
CASSSHGAGENEQFF	TGTGCCAGCAGTTCCCACGGCGCCGGGGAAAATGAGCAGTTCTTC	.	TRBV27	TRBJ2-1	.	15
CASSPSIIPNTEAFF	TGTGCCAGCAGCCCCTCAATCATACCGAACACTGAAGCTTTCTTT	.	TRBV11-2	TRBJ1-1	few	15
CASSPMGQSYNEQFF	TGTGCCAGCTCACCAATGGGCCAAAGCTACAATGAGCAGTTCTTC	.	TRBV18	TRBJ2-1	.	15
CASSLTRGETQYF	TGTGCCAGCAGCTTAACACGGGGGGAGACCCAGTACTTC	.	TRBV11-2	TRBJ2-5	.	13
CASSEDRGYEQYF	TGTGCCAGCAGTGAGGACAGGGGCTACGAGCAGTACTTC	TRBD1	TRBV25-1	TRBJ2-7	.	13
CASRTSWGPTYEQYF	TGTGCCAGCAGAACCTCCTGGGGGCCTACCTACGAGCAGTACTTC	.	TRBV27	TRBJ2-7	.	15
CASSLGTGRGRPYEQYF	TGTGCCAGCAGTTTAGGGACGGGCAGGGGTCGGCCCTACGAGCAGTACTTC	.	TRBV28	TRBJ2-7	.	17
CASRRTSGAYEQYF	TGCGCCAGCAGGCGGACTAGCGGGGCCTACGAGCAGTACTTC	TRBD2	TRBV5-1	TRBJ2-7	.	14
CASSPPKSRSYQETQYF	TGTGCCAGCTCACCACCGAAATCCCGTTCGTACCAAGAGACCCAGTACTTC	.	TRBV18	TRBJ2-5	.	17
CASSRDPAGTGELFF	TGCGCCAGCAGCCGGGACCCAGCCGGCACCGGGGAGCTGTTTTTT	.	TRBV5-1	TRBJ2-2	.	15
CASSNGELFF	TGCGCCAGCAGCAACGGGGAGCTGTTTTTT	.	TRBV10-2	TRBJ2-2	.	10
CASSFYEKLFF	TGTGCCAGCAGCTTCTACGAAAAACTGTTTTTT	.	TRBV28	TRBJ1-4	.	11
CASSLRTGLQEAFF	TGTGCCAGCAGTCTCAGGACAGGATTGCAAGAAGCTTTCTTT	TRBD1	TRBV28	TRBJ1-1	.	14
CASSLGVAAQETQYF	TGTGCCAGCAGCTTAGGGGTAGCGGCCCAAGAGACCCAGTACTTC	.	TRBV7-7	TRBJ2-5	.	15
CASKGTSGSFDTQYF	TGCGCCAGCAAGGGAACTAGCGGGAGTTTCGATACGCAGTATTTT	TRBD2	TRBV5-1	TRBJ2-3	many	15
CASSLRTGTDTQYF	TGTGCCAGCAGCCTGAGGACAGGCACAGATACGCAGTATTTT	.	TRBV7-7	TRBJ2-3	.	14
CASSPQGGSLAGELFF	TGTGCCAGCTCACCACAAGGCGGGAGTTTGGCCGGGGAGCTGTTTTTT	TRBD2	TRBV18	TRBJ2-2	.	16
CASSSGQGSGNTIYF	TGCGCCAGCAGCTCGGGACAGGGGTCAGGAAACACCATATATTTT	TRBD1	TRBV5-1	TRBJ1-3	.	15
CASSLWAGYSYEQYF	TGTGCCAGCAGCTTGTGGGCGGGCTACTCCTACGAGCAGTACTTC	.	TRBV5-4	TRBJ2-7	.	15
CASRRTGLAGAYNEQFF	TGTGCCAGCAGGCGAACCGGACTAGCGGGGGCATACAATGAGCAGTTCTTC	TRBD2	TRBV28	TRBJ2-1	.	17
CATQRDSRTEAFF	TGTGCCACTCAAAGGGACAGTCGGACTGAAGCTTTCTTT	TRBD1	TRBV19	TRBJ1-1	.	13
CASSISGTTYEQYF	TGTGCCAGCAGCATTTCGGGCACTACCTACGAGCAGTACTTC	.	TRBV9	TRBJ2-7	.	14
CASSLAAGGPDEQFF	TGCGCCAGCAGCTTGGCGGCGGGAGGGCCGGATGAGCAGTTCTTC	TRBD2	TRBV5-1	TRBJ2-1	.	15
CSVEIRGTTGELFF	TGCAGCGTTGAAATCAGGGGGACCACCGGGGAGCTGTTTTTT	TRBD1	TRBV29-1	TRBJ2-2	.	14
CASSDPGRGAYNEQFF	TGTGCCAGCAGTGATCCTGGACGGGGGGCCTACAATGAGCAGTTCTTC	TRBD2	TRBV25-1	TRBJ2-1	.	16
CASSLIPGNTIYF	TGTGCCAGCAGCTTAATCCCTGGAAACACCATATATTTT	.	TRBV7-2	TRBJ1-3	.	13
CASSPYTSAHYEQYF	TGTGCCAGCAGTCCATATACTAGCGCTCACTACGAGCAGTACTTC	TRBD2	TRBV6-1	TRBJ2-7	.	15
CASSLYPGGQETQYF	TGTGCCAGCAGCTTATATCCGGGAGGGCAAGAGACCCAGTACTTC	TRBD2	TRBV7-7	TRBJ2-5	.	15
CASSYFANSNQPQHF	TGTGCCAGCAGTTACTTCGCGAATAGCAATCAGCCCCAGCATTTT	.	TRBV6-6	TRBJ1-5	.	15
CASSQEQKNTQYF	TGCGCCAGCAGCCAGGAACAGAAGAATACGCAGTATTTT	.	TRBV4-1	TRBJ2-3	.	13
CASSSRQAISSYNEQFF	TGTGCCAGCAGCTCCCGGCAGGCCATTAGCTCCTACAATGAGCAGTTCTTC	.	TRBV11-2	TRBJ2-1	.	17
CASSLGRGPHEQFF	TGTGCCAGCAGCTTAGGGAGGGGGCCCCACGAGCAGTTCTTC	.	TRBV7-9	TRBJ2-1	.	14
CASSFGGTGSATQYF	TGTGCCAGCAGTTTTGGGGGGACTGGAAGCGCTACGCAGTATTTT	.	TRBV28	TRBJ2-3	.	15
CASSLRPGLGGELFF	TGTGCCAGCAGCTTACGTCCGGGGCTCGGCGGGGAGCTGTTTTTT	.	TRBV7-9	TRBJ2-2	.	15
CASTRGGDSSYNEQFF	TGTGCCAGCACCCGCGGGGGAGATAGCTCCTACAATGAGCAGTTCTTC	TRBD2	TRBV5-4	TRBJ2-1	.	16
CAWSATGVGELFF	TGTGCCTGGAGTGCGACAGGGGTTGGAGAACTGTTTTTT	TRBD1	TRBV30	TRBJ1-4	.	13
CASSYARGTNYGYTF	TGTGCCAGCAGTTACGCCCGCGGTACTAACTATGGCTACACCTTC	.	TRBV6-6	TRBJ1-2	.	15
CASSEAWTGKQYF	TGTGCCAGCAGTGAAGCTTGGACAGGGAAGCAGTACTTC	TRBD1	TRBV6-1	TRBJ2-7	.	13
CASSGDRGREAFF	TGTGCCAGCAGTGGGGACAGGGGCCGGGAAGCTTTCTTT	TRBD1	TRBV2	TRBJ1-1	few	13